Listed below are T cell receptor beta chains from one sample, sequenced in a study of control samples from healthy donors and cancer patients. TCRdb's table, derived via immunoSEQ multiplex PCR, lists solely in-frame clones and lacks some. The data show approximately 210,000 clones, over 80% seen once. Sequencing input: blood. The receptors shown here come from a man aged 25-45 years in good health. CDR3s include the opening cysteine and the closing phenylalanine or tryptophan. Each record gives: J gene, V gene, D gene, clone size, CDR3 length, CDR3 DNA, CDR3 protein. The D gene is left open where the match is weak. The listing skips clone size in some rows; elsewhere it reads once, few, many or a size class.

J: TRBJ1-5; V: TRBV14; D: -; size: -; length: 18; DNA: TGTGCCAGCAGCCAAGATTCACGGGGCCCTTATAGCAATCAGCCCCAGCATTTT; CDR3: CASSQDSRGPYSNQPQHF
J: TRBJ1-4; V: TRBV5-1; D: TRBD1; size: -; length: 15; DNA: TGCGCCAGCAGCTTGAAGACAGGGGCTAATGAAAAACTGTTTTTT; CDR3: CASSLKTGANEKLFF
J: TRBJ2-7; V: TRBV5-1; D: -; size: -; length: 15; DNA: TGCGCCAGCAGCTTGGCCGGGACGGACACCTACGAGCAGTACTTC; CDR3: CASSLAGTDTYEQYF
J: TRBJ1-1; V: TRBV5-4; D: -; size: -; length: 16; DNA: TGTGCCAGCAGACTGGTGGGTATTGGGTCGAACACTGAAGCTTTCTTT; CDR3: CASRLVGIGSNTEAFF
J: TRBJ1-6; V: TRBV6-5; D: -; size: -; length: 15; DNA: TGTGCCAGCAAGGGTGGTGGGGTTTATAATTCACCCCTCCACTTT; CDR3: CASKGGGVYNSPLHF
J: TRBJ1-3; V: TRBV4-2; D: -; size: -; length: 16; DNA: TGTGCCAGCAGCCAAGATCGAGGGGAAAATGGAAACACCATATATTTT; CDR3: CASSQDRGENGNTIYF
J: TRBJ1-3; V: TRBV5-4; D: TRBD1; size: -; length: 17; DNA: TGTGCCAGCAGCTGGGACAGGGCTAGTTTCTCTGGAAACACCATATATTTT; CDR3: CASSWDRASFSGNTIYF
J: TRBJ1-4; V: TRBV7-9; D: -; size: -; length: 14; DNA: TGTGCCAGCAGGCGGGGAGCAACTAATGAAAAACTGTTTTTT; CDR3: CASRRGATNEKLFF
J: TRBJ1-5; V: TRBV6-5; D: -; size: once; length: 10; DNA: TGTGCCTTTGGACGTCAGCCCCAGCATTTT; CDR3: CAFGRQPQHF
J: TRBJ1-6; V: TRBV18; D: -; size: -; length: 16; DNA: TGTGCCAGCTCACCACGTGAAGGCAGGGGTCTGCCACCCCTCCACTTT; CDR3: CASSPREGRGLPPLHF
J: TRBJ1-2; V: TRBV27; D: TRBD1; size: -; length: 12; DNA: TGTGCCAGCAGTCGACAGGGCTATGGCTACACCTTC; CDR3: CASSRQGYGYTF
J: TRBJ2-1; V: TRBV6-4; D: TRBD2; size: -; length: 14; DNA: TGTGCCAGCAGTGTTCGCGGGGGGGCGTATGAGCAGTTCTTC; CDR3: CASSVRGGAYEQFF
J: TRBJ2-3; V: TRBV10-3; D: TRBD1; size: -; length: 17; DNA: TGTGCCATCAGTGCCATCCGGGTACAGGGGGCCGCAGATACGCAGTATTTT; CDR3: CAISAIRVQGAADTQYF
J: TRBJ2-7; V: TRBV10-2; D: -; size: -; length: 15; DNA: TGCGCCAGCAGTGGCCCTCGACCCGATCCCTACGAGCAGTACTTC; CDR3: CASSGPRPDPYEQYF
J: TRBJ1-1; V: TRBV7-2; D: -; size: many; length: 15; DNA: TGTGCCAGCAGCAAAGCGGTGGGGGTGAACACTGAAGCTTTCTTT; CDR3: CASSKAVGVNTEAFF
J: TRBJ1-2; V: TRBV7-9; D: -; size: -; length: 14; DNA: TGTGCCAGCAGCTATACGTCCGAAGCGGGCGGCTACACCTTC; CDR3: CASSYTSEAGGYTF
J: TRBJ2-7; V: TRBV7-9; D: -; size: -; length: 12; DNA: TGTGCCAGCATGCGGGGGCCGGGCGAGCAGTACTTC; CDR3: CASMRGPGEQYF
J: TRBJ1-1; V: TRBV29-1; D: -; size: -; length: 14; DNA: TGCAGCGCATTTAGAGGGACCAGGAACACTGAAGCTTTCTTT; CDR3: CSAFRGTRNTEAFF
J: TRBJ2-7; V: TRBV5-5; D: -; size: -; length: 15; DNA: TGTGCCAGCAGCCGCAAACAAGGAGGGTCCTACGAGCAGTACTTC; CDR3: CASSRKQGGSYEQYF
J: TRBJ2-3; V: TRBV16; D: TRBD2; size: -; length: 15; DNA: TGTGCCAGCAGCCTTGCGGGGGACCTCACAGATACGCAGTATTTT; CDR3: CASSLAGDLTDTQYF
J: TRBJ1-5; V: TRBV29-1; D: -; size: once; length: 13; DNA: TGCAGCGTTCAATGGGCAGCAAATCAGCCCCAGCATTTT; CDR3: CSVQWAANQPQHF
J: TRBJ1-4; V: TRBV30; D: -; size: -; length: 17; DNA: TGTGCCTGGAGTGAAGTAGTAAGAGGGAGGACTAATGAAAAACTGTTTTTT; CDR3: CAWSEVVRGRTNEKLFF
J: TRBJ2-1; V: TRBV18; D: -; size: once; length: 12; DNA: TGTGCCAGCTCCTCCCCTTTGAATGAGCAGTTCTTC; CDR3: CASSSPLNEQFF
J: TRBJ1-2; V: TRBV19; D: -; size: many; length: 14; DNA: TGTGCCAGTATCGGGGACGGAGCTAACTATGGCTACACCTTC; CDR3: CASIGDGANYGYTF
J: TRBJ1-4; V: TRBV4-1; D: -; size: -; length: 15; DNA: TGCGCCAGCAGCGCTCGGGGTAGTACTAATGAAAAACTGTTTTTT; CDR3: CASSARGSTNEKLFF
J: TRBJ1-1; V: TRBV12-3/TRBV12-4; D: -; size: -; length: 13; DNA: TGTGCCAGCAGTTCCAACGTTGGGACTGAAGCTTTCTTT; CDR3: CASSSNVGTEAFF
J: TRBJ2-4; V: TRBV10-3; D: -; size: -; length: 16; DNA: TGTGCCATCAGTGAGTCGGCCGGGGCGACTAAAAACATTCAGTACTTC; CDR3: CAISESAGATKNIQYF
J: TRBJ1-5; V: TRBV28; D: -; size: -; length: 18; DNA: TGTGCCAGCAGTTTGCGGGGGCTCGCCGGGTATAGCAATCAGCCCCAGCATTTT; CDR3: CASSLRGLAGYSNQPQHF
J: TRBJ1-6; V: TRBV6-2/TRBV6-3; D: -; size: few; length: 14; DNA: TGTGCCAGCAGTTTCCAGGGGACCCGTCCACCCCTCCACTTT; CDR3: CASSFQGTRPPLHF
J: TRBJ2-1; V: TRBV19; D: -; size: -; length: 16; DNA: TGTGCCAGTAGTATAGATCAAATTAGCCCGTACAATGAGCAGTTCTTC; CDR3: CASSIDQISPYNEQFF
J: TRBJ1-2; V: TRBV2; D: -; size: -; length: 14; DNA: TGTGCCAGCAGTGAGCAGGGGCCGCAATATGGCTACACCTTC; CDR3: CASSEQGPQYGYTF
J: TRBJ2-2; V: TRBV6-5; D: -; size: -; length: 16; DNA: TGTGCCAGCAGTTTAGTAGCTACAGGAAACACCGGGGAGCTGTTTTTT; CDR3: CASSLVATGNTGELFF
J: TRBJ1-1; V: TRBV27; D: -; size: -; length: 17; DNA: TGTGCCAGCAGTTCGCCCAGGGGCCGCCGGGGTTCGACTGAAGCTTTCTTT; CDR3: CASSSPRGRRGSTEAFF
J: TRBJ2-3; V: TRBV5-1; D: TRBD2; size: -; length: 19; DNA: TGCGCCAGCAGCTACCTCGGGACTAGCGGGGGACTAAGCACAGATACGCAGTATTTT; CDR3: CASSYLGTSGGLSTDTQYF
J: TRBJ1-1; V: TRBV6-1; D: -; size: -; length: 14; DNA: TGTGCCAGCAGTGAATGGGGGGCCTGGACTGAAGCTTTCTTT; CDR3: CASSEWGAWTEAFF
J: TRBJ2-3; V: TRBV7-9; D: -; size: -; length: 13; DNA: TGTGCCAGCAGCCTACGACTCACAGATACGCAGTATTTT; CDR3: CASSLRLTDTQYF
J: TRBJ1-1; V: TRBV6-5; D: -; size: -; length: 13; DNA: TGTGCCACTTCCGGGACGGTGAACACTGAAGCTTTCTTT; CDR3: CATSGTVNTEAFF
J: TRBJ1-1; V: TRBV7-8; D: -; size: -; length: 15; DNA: TGTGCCAGCAGCTTAGCGCTGAACAGCAACACTGAAGCTTTCTTT; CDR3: CASSLALNSNTEAFF
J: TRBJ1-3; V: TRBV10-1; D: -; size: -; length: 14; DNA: TGCGCCAGCAGTGCCTCGGGGGCTGGAAACACCATATATTTT; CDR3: CASSASGAGNTIYF
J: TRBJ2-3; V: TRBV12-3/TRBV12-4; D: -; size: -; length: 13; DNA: TGTGCCAGCCACTCAGGGTCAGGGGATACGCAGTATTTT; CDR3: CASHSGSGDTQYF
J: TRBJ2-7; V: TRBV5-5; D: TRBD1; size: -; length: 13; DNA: TGTGCCAGCAGCCGGGACAGGGCCTACGAGCAGTACTTC; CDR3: CASSRDRAYEQYF
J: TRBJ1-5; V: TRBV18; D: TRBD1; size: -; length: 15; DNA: TGTGCCAGCTCCGTGACAGGGCTTATTAATCAGCCCCAGCATTTT; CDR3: CASSVTGLINQPQHF
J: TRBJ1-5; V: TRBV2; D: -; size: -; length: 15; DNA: TGTGCCAGCAGTGAGCGGGAGGGGGGCAATCAGCCCCAGCATTTT; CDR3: CASSEREGGNQPQHF
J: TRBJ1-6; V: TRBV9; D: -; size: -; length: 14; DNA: TGTGCCAGCAGCGAAGGGCCTGCTGATTCACCCCTCCACTTT; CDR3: CASSEGPADSPLHF
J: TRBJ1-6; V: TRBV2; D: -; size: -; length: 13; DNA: TGTGCCAGCACCGGGACACCCAATTCACCCCTCCACTTT; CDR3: CASTGTPNSPLHF
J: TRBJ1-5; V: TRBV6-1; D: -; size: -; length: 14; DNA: TGTGCCAGCAGGGAAGGGGCCGCCAATCAGCCCCAGCATTTT; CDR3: CASREGAANQPQHF
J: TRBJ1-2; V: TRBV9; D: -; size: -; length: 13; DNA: TGTGCCAGCAGCCCGGACAAAAACTATGGCTACACCTTC; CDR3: CASSPDKNYGYTF
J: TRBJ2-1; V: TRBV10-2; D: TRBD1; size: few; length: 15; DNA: TGCGCCAGCAACCTAGCCGGGACAGGGAGTAATGAGCAGTTCTTC; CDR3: CASNLAGTGSNEQFF
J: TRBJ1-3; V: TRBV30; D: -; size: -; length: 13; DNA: TGTGCCTCGGAGGAGTCGAGGGGAAACACCATATATTTT; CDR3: CASEESRGNTIYF
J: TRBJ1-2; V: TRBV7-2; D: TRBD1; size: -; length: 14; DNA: TGTGCCAGCAGCGACAGGGGAGCTAACTATGGCTACACCTTC; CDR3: CASSDRGANYGYTF
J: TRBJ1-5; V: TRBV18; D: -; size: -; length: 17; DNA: TGTGCCAGCTCACCCCGGGACGGTAAAAATAGCAATCAGCCCCAGCATTTT; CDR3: CASSPRDGKNSNQPQHF
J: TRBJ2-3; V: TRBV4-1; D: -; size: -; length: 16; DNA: TGCGCCAGCAGCCAAGACGGCATAGCGAAGAAGGATACGCAGTATTTT; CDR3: CASSQDGIAKKDTQYF
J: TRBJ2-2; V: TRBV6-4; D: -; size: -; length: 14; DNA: TGTGCCAGCAGTGGGCAATTCAACACCGGGGAGCTGTTTTTT; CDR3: CASSGQFNTGELFF